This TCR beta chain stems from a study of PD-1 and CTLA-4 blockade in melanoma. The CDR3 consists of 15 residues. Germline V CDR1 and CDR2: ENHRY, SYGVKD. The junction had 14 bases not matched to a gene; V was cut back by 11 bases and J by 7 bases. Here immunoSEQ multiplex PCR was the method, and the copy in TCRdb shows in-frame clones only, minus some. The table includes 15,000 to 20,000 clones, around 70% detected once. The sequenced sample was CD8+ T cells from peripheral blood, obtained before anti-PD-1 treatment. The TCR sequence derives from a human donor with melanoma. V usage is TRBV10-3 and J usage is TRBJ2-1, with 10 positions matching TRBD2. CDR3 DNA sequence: TGTGCCTCCCAAGGGGCTAGCGGGGGCGGGAATGAGCAGTTCTTC. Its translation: CASQGASGGGNEQFF.